In this sample, the clone carrying this T cell receptor beta chain turned up a few times. This sample stems from a study of control samples from healthy donors and cancer patients. Trimming removed 2 bases from V and 5 bases from J, with 15 bases in between. CDR3 length equals 16 residues. CDR1 is LGHDT, CDR2 YNNKEL, per germline (reference sequence). Generated by immunoSEQ multiplex PCR, the TCRdb table keeps only in-frame clones and is missing some. There are 150,000 to 180,000 clones in the sample; 93% occur only once, and approximately 2.5% lies in the top ten. The specimen sequenced was blood. The chain joins TRBV3-1 (or the pseudogene TRBV3-2) to TRBJ1-4; a possible D gene is TRBD1 (5 bases). This receptor was taken from a man aged 45-65 years in good health. The CDR3 region has the DNA TGTGCCAGCAGCCAAAGGCCGGCGGCAGGGAATGAAAAACTGTTTTTT. Translated: CASSQRPAAGNEKLFF.